Listed below are T cell receptor beta chains from one sample, sequenced in a study of early T cells in non-severe SARS-CoV-2 infection. TCRdb used MiXCR to reprocess the 5' RACE reads, holding one entry per CDR3 protein. Of tens of thousands of distinct CDR3 sequences in the sample, approximately 10% were seen once. The sequenced sample was whole blood, obtained at baseline. These receptors were collected from an adult who was a healthcare worker with PCR-confirmed SARS-CoV-2 infection or an uninfected control (not recorded which). Each CDR3 is given with its conserved first and last residue. A D gene is named only where the DNA matches it firmly. Size is stated for part of the rows, as once, few or many counts, or as a class when the clone is expanded.

j_call clone_size cdr3_length d_call v_call cdr3_aa cdr3_nt
TRBJ1-2 many 12 - TRBV20-1 CSASGVNYGYTF TGCAGTGCTAGCGGGGTGAACTATGGCTACACCTTC
TRBJ2-7 - 13 - TRBV18 CASSPDRHYEQYF TGTGCCAGCTCACCAGACAGGCACTACGAGCAGTACTTC
TRBJ2-5 - 15 TRBD2 TRBV11-2 CASSPTRGVTETQYF TGTGCCAGCAGCCCCACCCGGGGGGTGACGGAGACCCAGTACTTC
TRBJ1-1 few 14 - TRBV10-3 CATSVQTGNTEAFF TGTGCCACGTCGGTCCAGACAGGAAACACTGAAGCTTTCTTT
TRBJ2-1 few 14 - TRBV7-6 CASSLVGSGNEQFF TGTGCCAGCAGCTTAGTCGGTAGTGGGAATGAGCAGTTCTTC
TRBJ2-2 few 15 - TRBV18 CASSPEAGNTGELFF TGTGCCAGCTCACCAGAGGCGGGGAACACCGGGGAGCTGTTTTTT
TRBJ2-1 - 16 TRBD2 TRBV12-3/TRBV12-4 CASSLRLAGSYNEQFF TGTGCCAGCAGTTTAAGACTAGCGGGCTCCTACAATGAGCAGTTCTTC
TRBJ2-7 - 14 TRBD1 TRBV4-3 CASSLGTGGDEQYF TGCGCCAGCAGCCTAGGGACAGGTGGCGACGAGCAGTACTTC
TRBJ1-1 few 14 - TRBV7-2 CASSFNGGYAEAFF TGTGCCAGCAGCTTCAACGGGGGTTACGCTGAAGCTTTCTTT
TRBJ2-1 - 14 TRBD1 TRBV20-1 CSATGGATYNEQFF TGCAGTGCTACAGGGGGCGCGACATACAATGAGCAGTTCTTC
TRBJ1-2 few 14 - TRBV6-4 CASSRDGGHYGYTF TGTGCCAGCAGCCGGGACGGAGGACACTATGGCTACACCTTC
TRBJ1-5 - 16 TRBD1 TRBV6-1 CASNLGQGAGGQPQHF TGTGCCAGCAATCTGGGACAGGGGGCCGGGGGGCAGCCCCAGCATTTT
TRBJ2-7 few 13 - TRBV19 CASSGWTAYEQYF TGTGCCAGTAGTGGGTGGACAGCATACGAGCAGTACTTC
TRBJ1-1 - 12 - TRBV7-9 CASSSRDPEAFF TGTGCCAGCAGCTCCAGGGATCCTGAAGCTTTCTTT
TRBJ2-2 - 16 - TRBV25-1 CASSDSGGVTTGELFF TGTGCCAGCAGTGACTCAGGCGGGGTGACCACCGGGGAGCTGTTTTTT
TRBJ2-3 many 15 TRBD2 TRBV20-1 CSAPLAGGRTDTQYF TGCAGTGCTCCACTAGCGGGGGGGCGGACAGATACGCAGTATTTT
TRBJ2-3 - 13 - TRBV19 CASSILQGDTQYF TGTGCCAGTAGTATACTCCAGGGAGATACGCAGTATTTT
TRBJ2-3 few 20 TRBD2 TRBV7-6 CASSLALWSGGDIDTDTQYF TGTGCCAGCAGCTTAGCGCTTTGGAGCGGGGGGGATATCGACACAGATACGCAGTATTTT
TRBJ2-2 few 14 - TRBV7-9 CASSLAPWTGELFF TGTGCCAGCAGCTTAGCGCCCTGGACCGGGGAGCTGTTTTTT
TRBJ2-2 - 10 - TRBV29-1 CSGYTGELFF TGCAGCGGGTACACCGGGGAGCTGTTTTTT
TRBJ2-5 many 13 - TRBV11-2 CASSSYREETQYF TGTGCCAGCAGCTCCTACAGGGAAGAGACCCAGTACTTC
TRBJ2-7 - 13 - TRBV6-1 CASSADRSYEQYF TGTGCCAGCAGTGCGGACCGATCCTACGAGCAGTACTTC
TRBJ2-4 - 15 TRBD2 TRBV12-3/TRBV12-4 CASSRTSGGENIQYF TGTGCCAGCAGTCGGACTAGCGGGGGGGAAAACATTCAGTACTTC
TRBJ2-2 - 16 TRBD1 TRBV6-6 CASSPLAGTGTGELFF TGTGCCAGCAGCCCCCTCGCGGGGACAGGGACCGGGGAGCTGTTTTTT
TRBJ2-1 - 20 TRBD2 TRBV14 CASSRWTSGPRNYAYNEQFF TGTGCCAGCAGCCGCTGGACTAGCGGGCCCAGGAACTACGCCTACAATGAGCAGTTCTTC
TRBJ1-6 many 17 - TRBV20-1 CSARDRSASSYNSPLHF TGCAGTGCTAGAGATCGGTCCGCAAGCTCCTATAATTCACCCCTCCACTTT
TRBJ2-3 few 14 - TRBV24-1 CATSDSTEPNTQYF TGTGCCACCAGTGATTCCACCGAGCCTAATACGCAGTATTTT
TRBJ2-7 many 14 - TRBV29-1 CSVDDRGGGGEQYF TGCAGCGTTGATGACAGGGGAGGCGGGGGCGAGCAGTACTTC
TRBJ1-4 - 14 - TRBV19 CASSMKGRVEKLFF TGTGCCAGTAGTATGAAGGGACGGGTAGAAAAACTGTTTTTT
TRBJ1-1 many 15 TRBD1 TRBV5-4 CASSHRTGTNTEAFF TGTGCCAGCAGCCATCGGACAGGGACTAACACTGAAGCTTTCTTT
TRBJ1-1 - 13 - TRBV7-8 CASSYNMNTEAFF TGTGCCAGCAGCTACAACATGAACACTGAAGCTTTCTTT
TRBJ1-1 few 16 - TRBV7-2 CASTSQGTGIRAEAFF TGTGCCAGCACCTCGCAGGGTACAGGGATTCGTGCTGAAGCTTTCTTT
TRBJ1-1 few 13 - TRBV12-3/TRBV12-4 CASSLEQGQEAFF TGTGCCAGCAGTTTAGAACAGGGCCAAGAAGCTTTCTTT
TRBJ2-1 few 15 - TRBV18 CASSPEGSSYNEQFF TGTGCCAGCTCACCAGAGGGAAGCTCCTACAATGAGCAGTTCTTC
TRBJ1-1 few 16 - TRBV6-5 CASSSQRGGDEGEAFF TGTGCCAGCAGTTCGCAACGGGGCGGCGATGAGGGTGAAGCTTTCTTT
TRBJ1-1 few 14 - TRBV7-8 CASSLNRGTSRAFF TGTGCCAGCAGCTTAAATCGGGGGACCAGTCGAGCTTTCTTT
TRBJ2-5 - 11 - TRBV5-1 CASTSQETQYF TGCGCCAGCACAAGCCAAGAGACCCAGTACTTC
TRBJ1-2 - 16 - TRBV3-2 CASSQDWIQVRDGYTF TGTGCCAGCAGCCAAGATTGGATACAGGTCCGCGATGGCTACACCTTC
TRBJ1-3 few 14 - TRBV2 CASKAGSSGNTIYF TGTGCCAGCAAAGCGGGTAGCTCTGGAAACACCATATATTTT
TRBJ2-7 - 14 TRBD1 TRBV5-4 CASTRTGGSYEQYF TGTGCCAGCACCAGGACAGGGGGTTCCTACGAGCAGTACTTC
TRBJ2-7 many 13 TRBD1 TRBV29-1 CSIWTGRPYEQYF TGCAGCATTTGGACAGGGAGACCCTACGAGCAGTACTTC
TRBJ2-7 many 13 - TRBV5-1 CASSLGRAYEQYF TGCGCCAGCAGCTTGGGCAGGGCCTACGAGCAGTACTTC
TRBJ1-1 - 18 - TRBV27 CASSLRPGRMIRGTEAFF TGTGCCAGCAGTTTAAGGCCGGGGCGGATGATTCGGGGCACTGAAGCTTTCTTT
TRBJ2-3 many 13 - TRBV5-4 CASSPPSTDTQYF TGTGCCAGCAGCCCTCCGAGCACAGATACGCAGTATTTT
TRBJ1-1 few 21 TRBD1 TRBV11-2 CASSLDLQGGQGVRKTTEAFF TGTGCCAGCAGCTTAGATCTCCAGGGCGGACAGGGGGTCAGAAAGACAACTGAAGCTTTCTTT
TRBJ1-1 few 13 - TRBV7-3 CASSLRQGTEAFF TGTGCCAGCAGCTTACGGCAGGGCACTGAAGCTTTCTTT
TRBJ2-7 medium-sized 15 TRBD1 TRBV7-8 CASRRFQGVNYEQYF TGTGCCAGCAGGAGGTTCCAGGGGGTAAACTACGAGCAGTACTTC
TRBJ2-7 - 15 - TRBV7-9 CASPPAGTDSYEQYF TGTGCCAGCCCACCGGCGGGGACAGACTCCTACGAGCAGTACTTC
TRBJ2-3 - 17 TRBD2 TRBV12-3/TRBV12-4 CASSLQTSGGLTDTQYF TGTGCCAGCAGTTTACAGACTAGCGGGGGCCTCACAGATACGCAGTATTTT
TRBJ1-1 many 14 TRBD1 TRBV5-4 CASSPGQGLEVAFF TGTGCCAGCAGCCCGGGACAGGGCTTAGAGGTGGCTTTCTTT